This paragraph covers one T cell receptor (beta chain) sequence. Antigen: not known. The protocol was immunoSEQ multiplex PCR, while the TCRdb copy is restricted to in-frame clones and leaves out a portion. The repertoire consists of more than 3,000 clones, with around 68% occurring once and the leading ten covering roughly 17%. This sample was included in a study of STAT3 mutations in large granular lymphocyte leukemia. Study-level findings and limits: Some patients had persisting codominant clonotypes that could mask small clones. Samples missed the first appearance of the clone. In about 30% of the 18 patients, new TCR clonotypes emerged after therapy. Every T-LGLL patient had at least one immunodominant TCRbeta clonotype.

There are 16 residues in the CDR3. Trimming stripped 4 bases from V and 3 bases from J, with 19 bases between. Germline V gene sequence: CDR1 PRHDT, CDR2 FYEKMQ (reference sequence). The V call is TRBV13, the J call TRBJ2-7; D is perhaps TRBD1 (5 bases). Sequenced input: peripheral blood mononuclear cells. The receptor was isolated from a woman in her forties with T-cell large granular lymphocyte leukemia. Some clones in this sample may be carry-over from other donors' samples. The CDR3 loop is CASSSRQGWSDYEQYF. The CDR3 coding sequence is TGTGCCAGCAGCTCTCGTCAGGGTTGGTCCGACTACGAGCAGTACTTC.